Sequencing of this TCR beta chain was carried out in a study of graft-versus-host responses after intestinal transplantation. Study details: Recipients got multivisceral, liver-intestinal, or isolated intestinal transplants. Anti-thymocyte globulin induction preceded approximately three years of tacrolimus and steroid maintenance in all recipients.

About this clone itself: Antigen specificity is unknown.

Findings and limits, study-wide: Peak circulating GvH clone levels tracked with early post-transplant HvG declines. GvH clonotypes were identified within recipient marrow, with a subset emerging first in ileum or blood.

Profiled with immunoSEQ multiplex PCR; TCRdb holds only in-frame clones, not every one. The repertoire consists of 75,000 to 100,000 clones, with roughly 91% occurring once and the leading ten covering 0.4% to 0.6%. V lost 7 bases and J 2 bases, leaving 10 bases between the germline ends. CDR3 length equals 13 residues. CDR1 is SGHDT and CDR2 is YYEEEE in the germline V gene. Here the sequenced sample was unstimulated CD8+ T cells sorted from spleen or lymph node cells, taken before intestinal transplant. The rearrangement joins TRBV5-6 to TRBJ2-1; D is ambiguous. This TCR was recovered from a human donor who received an intestinal transplant. CDR3 DNA sequence: TGTGCCAGCCGGAGCGCTCCCTACAATGAGCAGTTCTTC. As protein: CASRSAPYNEQFF.